The next 19 T cell receptor beta chains were all read from a single sample in a study of control samples from healthy donors and cancer patients. The assay was immunoSEQ multiplex PCR, and TCRdb's table has in-frame clones only and misses some. Of about 140,000 clones listed, around 94% are singletons. The sequenced material came from blood. The receptors originated from a man aged 35 to 55 in good health.

V gene TRBV24-1 combines with J gene TRBJ1-2, with 7 nucleotides matching TRBD1. From germline, CDR1 is KGHDR and CDR2 SFDVKD. V shed 0 bases and J 6 bases; nucleotides not matched to a gene: 3. The CDR3 has 14 residues. The CDR3 here is CATSDLRGTDGYTF. The CDR3 DNA sequence: TGTGCCACCAGTGATTTGAGGGGGACAGATGGCTACACCTTC.

The chain joins TRBV28 to TRBJ2-2, with a weak D call TRBD1 (6 bases). V dropped 3 bases and J dropped 2 bases, with 13 bases sitting between them. This CDR3 comprises 16 residues. The germline CDR1 and CDR2 sequences are MDHEN and SYDVKM. The CDR3 region has the DNA TGTGCCAGCAGTTTTCTTACGGACAGTAACACCGGGGAGCTGTTTTTT. Translating it yields CASSFLTDSNTGELFF.

This clone was detected only once. The chain employs TRBV4-1 and TRBJ2-3, with D tentatively TRBD2 (5 bases). The CDR3 length is 16 residues. CDR1 is MGHRA and CDR2 is YSYEKL in the germline V gene. Between the trimmed V and J ends, which lost 1 base and 12 bases, there was a span of 23 bases. The CDR3 loop reads CASSQARGGAAVHQYF. CDR3 DNA: TGCGCCAGCAGCCAAGCGCGCGGAGGTGCAGCAGTCCATCAGTATTTT.

The chain links TRBV6-5 to TRBJ2-5; possible D gene TRBD2, 6 bases. CDR3 length equals 12 residues. Trimming pared 8 bases from V and 3 bases from J, leaving 10 bases between. Germline assignment: CDR1 MNHEY and CDR2 SVGAGI. Written as DNA, the CDR3 is TGTGCCAGCGGACGGACTAAAGAGACCCAGTACTTC. Translated, it gives CASGRTKETQYF.

V is TRBV30 and J is TRBJ2-3; 10 nucleotides agree with TRBD1. The germline CDR1 and CDR2 sequences are GTSNPN and SVGIG (reference sequence). The CDR3 spans 14 residues. With 8 bases clipped from V and 3 bases from J, the junction kept 8 bases outside the gene matches. This CDR3 reads CAPSTGGLTDTQYF. The CDR3, as DNA: TGTGCCCCTTCGACAGGGGGCTTGACAGATACGCAGTATTTT.

The chain uses TRBV6-5 and TRBJ2-7; the match to TRBD1 covers 9 bases. The trim removed 10 bases at V and 4 bases at J, leaving 2 bases unmatched. The CDR3 length is 11 residues. Germline assignment: CDR1 MNHEY and CDR2 SVGAGI. CDR3 nucleotides: TGTGCCACTGGACAGGGGTACGAGCAGTACTTC. Encoded protein: CATGQGYEQYF.

The chain combines TRBV24-1 with TRBJ2-1; 10 bases are a match to TRBD2. V lost 4 bases to trimming and J lost 7 bases; unmatched junction nucleotides: 6. CDR3 length: 15 amino acids. Germline V gene data show CDR1 as KGHDR and CDR2 as SFDVKD. The CDR3, as DNA: TGTGCCACCAGTGAGTCTAGCGGGAGAAGGAATGAGCAGTTCTTC. This gives the protein CATSESSGRRNEQFF.

This sequence joins TRBV27 and TRBJ2-2; D uncertain. The CDR3 spans 15 residues. Trimming stripped 7 bases from V and 0 bases from J, with 12 bases between. Germline V gives CDR1 MNHEY, CDR2 SMNVEV (reference sequence). The CDR3 DNA follows: TGTGCCAGCATGGGCGAGCCCTCGAACACCGGGGAGCTGTTTTTT. This codes for CASMGEPSNTGELFF.

This chain's CDR3 is CATSRGGGVLSGEQYF. The CDR3 DNA is TGTGCCACCAGCAGGGGCGGGGGGGTCCTTTCGGGTGAGCAGTACTTC. The gene calls are TRBV15 and TRBJ2-7; 9 bases align to TRBD2. Germline CDR1 is LNHNV and CDR2 is YYDKDF (reference sequence). The CDR3 runs 16 residues. J gave up 7 bases and V 3 bases, and 13 bases lay outside the gene matches.

V is TRBV28 and J is TRBJ2-3, with 10 positions matching TRBD2. J was trimmed by 4 bases and V by 6 bases; bases with no gene match: 4. Looked up from germline, CDR1 is MDHEN and CDR2 is SYDVKM. This CDR3 has 14 residues. CDR3 coding DNA: TGTGCCAGCAGGGCTAGCGGGAGTGCAGATACGCAGTATTTT. This codes for CASRASGSADTQYF. The variable domain in full, completed from reference TRBV28 and TRBJ2-3, reads DVKVTQSSRYLVKRTGEKVFLECVQDMDHENMFWYRQDPGLGLRLIYFSYDVKMKEKGDIPEGYSVSREKKERFSLILESASTNQTSMYLCASRASGSADTQYFGPGTRLTVL.

This clone occurred once. This chain connects TRBV19 to TRBJ1-5; 7 bases are a match to TRBD1. J gave up 0 bases and V 7 bases, and 21 bases lay outside the gene matches. CDR1 is LNHDA and CDR2 is SQIVND in the germline V gene (reference sequence). This CDR3 is 20 amino acids long. The CDR3 here is CASTFLGPGQSLISNQPQHF. DNA for the CDR3: TGTGCCAGTACTTTTTTAGGCCCGGGACAGAGTCTTATTAGCAATCAGCCCCAGCATTTT.

This chain joins TRBV7-2 and TRBJ1-4, with unresolved D. CDR3 length: 15 amino acids. V lost 5 bases and J lost 6, with 16 bases in between. The germline CDR1 and CDR2 sequences are SGHTA and FQGNSA. CDR3 DNA: TGTGCCAGCAGCCCCGAGGCCCTATCCGATGAAAAACTGTTTTTT. It codes for CASSPEALSDEKLFF.

The chain is built from TRBV30 and TRBJ1-2; 7 bases map to TRBD1. Germline CDR1 is GTSNPN and CDR2 is SVGIG (reference sequence). The CDR3 is 13 amino acids. The junction had 4 bases not matched to a gene; V was cut back by 2 bases and J by 4 bases. CDR3 coding DNA: TGTGCCTGGAGTCCAGGGGGTGCCTATGGCTACACCTTC. Protein product: CAWSPGGAYGYTF.

The gene calls are TRBV24-1 and TRBJ2-1, with D perhaps TRBD1 (5 bases). The CDR3 consists of 14 residues. Germline values: CDR1 KGHDR, CDR2 SFDVKD. Trimming shortened V by 9 bases and J by 2 bases, and 13 bases separated the two germline ends. CDR3 bases: TGTGCCACCCAAGAAAGGGGCCCCTACAATGAGCAGTTCTTC. This translates into CATQERGPYNEQFF.

This clone occurred once. The V call is TRBV6-6, the J call TRBJ2-2; TRBD1 aligns across 8 bases. The CDR3 is made up of 14 amino acids. Germline CDR1 MNHNY, CDR2 SVGAGI (reference sequence). The trim removed 7 bases at V and 5 bases at J, leaving 6 bases unmatched. The CDR3 loop is CASTRTGRTGELFF. The CDR3 nucleotides are TGTGCCAGCACCCGGACAGGGAGGACCGGGGAGCTGTTTTTT.

This clone was seen just once. V gene TRBV7-8 combines with J gene TRBJ1-1; D may be TRBD1 (6 bases). The CDR3 runs to 14 residues. From germline, CDR1 is SGHVS and CDR2 FQNEAQ. Trimming pared 5 bases from V and 0 bases from J, leaving 10 bases between. CDR3 in amino acids: CASSPGTLNTEAFF. The CDR3 DNA is TGTGCCAGCAGCCCCGGGACACTGAACACTGAAGCTTTCTTT.

V and J are TRBV30 and TRBJ1-1, with D uncertain. Per germline, CDR1 GTSNPN and CDR2 SVGIG (reference sequence). This CDR3 contains 11 residues. DNA of the CDR3: TGTTTGCCCGAACGGGGTACTGAAGCTTTCTTT. Protein: CLPERGTEAFF.

The J gene is TRBJ2-2, the V gene TRBV29-1; the D gene is possibly TRBD1 (6 bases). From germline, CDR1 is SQVTM and CDR2 ANQGSEA. The CDR3 consists of 15 residues. Between the trimmed V and J ends, which lost 2 bases and 3 bases, there was a span of 13 bases. CDR3 sequence reads: CSVERGSGDTGELFF. In DNA, the CDR3 is TGCAGCGTTGAAAGGGGGTCCGGGGACACCGGGGAGCTGTTTTTT.

The J gene is TRBJ2-7, the V gene TRBV5-4, with D possibly being TRBD1 (6 bases). Germline V CDR1 and CDR2: SGHNT, YYREEE (reference sequence). V shed 0 bases and J shed 0 bases, with 13 bases lying between them. CDR3 length: 16 residues. The CDR3 DNA follows: TGTGCCAGCAGCTTGGGGACAGCGACCTACTCCTACGAGCAGTACTTC. Its translation: CASSLGTATYSYEQYF.